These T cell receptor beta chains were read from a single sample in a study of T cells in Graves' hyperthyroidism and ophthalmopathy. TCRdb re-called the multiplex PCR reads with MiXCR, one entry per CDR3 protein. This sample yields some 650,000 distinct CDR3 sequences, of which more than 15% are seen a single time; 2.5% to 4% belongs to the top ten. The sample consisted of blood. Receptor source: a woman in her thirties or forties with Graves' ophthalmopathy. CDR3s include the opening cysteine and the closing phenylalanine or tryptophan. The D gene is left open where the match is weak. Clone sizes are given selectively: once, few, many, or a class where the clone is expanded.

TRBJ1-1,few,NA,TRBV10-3,CAISESAPNTEAFF,TGTGCCATCAGTGAGTCCGCGCCGAACACTGAAGCTTTCTTT
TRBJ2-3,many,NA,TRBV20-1,CSARGGPSTDTQYF,TGCAGTGCTAGAGGCGGACCCAGCACAGATACGCAGTATTTT
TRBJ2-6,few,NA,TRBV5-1,CASTPGANVLTF,TGCGCCAGCACTCCGGGGGCCAACGTCCTGACTTTC
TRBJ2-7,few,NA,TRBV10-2,CASSELGKDLPEQYF,TGCGCCAGCAGTGAGTTAGGGAAGGACCTCCCCGAGCAGTACTTC
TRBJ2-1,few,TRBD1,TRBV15,CATSRGGGQGYNEQFF,TGTGCCACCAGCAGAGGAGGAGGACAGGGATACAATGAGCAGTTCTTC
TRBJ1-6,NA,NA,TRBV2,CATAVWDYNSPLHF,TGTGCCACCGCGGTCTGGGACTATAATTCACCCCTCCACTTT
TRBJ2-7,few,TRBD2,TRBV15,CATSRGGLAEGHEQYF,TGTGCCACCAGCAGGGGGGGACTAGCGGAGGGCCACGAGCAGTACTTC
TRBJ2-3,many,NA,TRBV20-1,CSATPADTQYF,TGCAGTGCTACCCCCGCAGATACGCAGTATTTT
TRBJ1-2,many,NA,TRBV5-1,CASSLDTGWDYGYTF,TGCGCCAGCAGCCTCGACACAGGGTGGGACTATGGCTACACCTTC
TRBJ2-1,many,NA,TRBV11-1,CASSLGSGYYNEQFF,TGTGCCAGCAGCTTAGGGTCGGGGTATTACAATGAGCAGTTCTTC
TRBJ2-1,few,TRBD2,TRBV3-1,CASSQFLPAGGGYNEQFF,TGTGCCAGCAGCCAATTCCTCCCTGCGGGGGGGGGGTACAATGAGCAGTTCTTC
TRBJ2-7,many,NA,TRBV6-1,CASSSFPDGAYEQYF,TGTGCCAGCAGCTCATTCCCGGACGGAGCGTACGAGCAGTACTTC
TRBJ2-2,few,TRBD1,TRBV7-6,CASSLQGTYTGELFF,TGTGCCAGCAGTTTACAGGGGACATATACCGGGGAGCTGTTTTTT
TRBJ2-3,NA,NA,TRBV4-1,CASGIAAVDTQYF,TGCGCCAGCGGCATTGCCGCGGTAGATACGCAGTATTTT
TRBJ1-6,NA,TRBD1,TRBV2,CASSGDLGTGVSPLHF,TGTGCCAGCAGTGGGGACCTGGGGACAGGCGTTTCACCCCTCCACTTT
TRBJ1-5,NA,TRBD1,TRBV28,CASSFIQGGQPQHF,TGTGCCAGCAGTTTTATCCAGGGGGGACAGCCCCAGCATTTT
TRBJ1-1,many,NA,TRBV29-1,CSVDEVQDTEAFF,TGCAGCGTTGATGAGGTACAGGACACTGAAGCTTTCTTT
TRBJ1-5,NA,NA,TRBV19,CASSITENQPQHF,TGTGCCAGTAGTATAACGGAGAATCAGCCCCAGCATTTT
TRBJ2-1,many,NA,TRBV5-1,CASSLLANEQFF,TGCGCCAGCAGCCTCCTAGCCAATGAGCAGTTCTTC
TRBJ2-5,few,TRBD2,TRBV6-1,CASLGTSGQETQYF,TGTGCCAGCCTGGGGACTAGCGGACAAGAGACCCAGTACTTC
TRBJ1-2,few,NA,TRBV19,CASSRDGANYGYTF,TGTGCCAGTAGCCGGGACGGAGCTAACTATGGCTACACCTTC
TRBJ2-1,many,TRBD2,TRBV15,CATSRDLAGGPTDEQFF,TGTGCCACCAGCAGAGACCTAGCGGGGGGACCTACCGATGAGCAGTTCTTC
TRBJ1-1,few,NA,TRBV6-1,CAGAGYTEAFF,TGTGCCGGGGCAGGTTACACTGAAGCTTTCTTT
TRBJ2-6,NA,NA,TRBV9,CASSVAGLGANVLTF,TGTGCCAGCAGCGTAGCGGGGTTAGGGGCCAACGTCCTGACTTTC
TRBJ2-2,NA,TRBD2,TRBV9,CASSPPGREGTGELFF,TGTGCCAGCAGCCCGCCGGGACGGGAGGGCACCGGGGAGCTGTTTTTT
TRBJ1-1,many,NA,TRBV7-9,CASSPQGQDTEAFF,TGTGCCAGCAGCCCCCAGGGGCAGGACACTGAAGCTTTCTTT
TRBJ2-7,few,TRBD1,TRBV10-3,CAIGLQGAEQYF,TGTGCCATCGGACTGCAGGGGGCCGAGCAGTACTTC
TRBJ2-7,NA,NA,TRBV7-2,CASSLASGSIYEQYF,TGTGCCAGCAGCTTAGCGTCCGGGTCTATCTACGAGCAGTACTTC
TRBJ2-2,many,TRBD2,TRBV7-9,CASSLGRAGVGFGELFF,TGTGCCAGCAGCTTAGGACGAGCGGGGGTCGGATTCGGGGAGCTGTTTTTT
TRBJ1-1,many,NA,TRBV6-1,CASRRDNLNTEAFF,TGTGCCAGCAGGCGGGACAACTTGAACACTGAAGCTTTCTTT
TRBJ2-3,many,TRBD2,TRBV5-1,CASSLGSGSMNTQYF,TGCGCCAGCAGCTTGGGGAGCGGGAGTATGAATACGCAGTATTTT
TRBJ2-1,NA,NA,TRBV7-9,CASSLGDSNEQFF,TGTGCCAGCAGCTTAGGGGATTCCAATGAGCAGTTCTTC
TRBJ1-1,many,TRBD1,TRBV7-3,CASSARQGMLAEAFF,TGTGCCAGCAGCGCCCGACAGGGGATGCTCGCTGAAGCTTTCTTT
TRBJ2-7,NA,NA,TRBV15,CATSRDLPSYEQYF,TGTGCCACCAGCAGAGATCTCCCCAGCTACGAGCAGTACTTC
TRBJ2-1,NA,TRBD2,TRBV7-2,CASSQTPLAGGYRGEINEQFF,TGCGCCAGCAGCCAAACCCCCCTAGCGGGAGGTTACAGGGGAGAGATCAATGAGCAGTTCTTC
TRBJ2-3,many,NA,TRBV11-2,CASTVTGRTQYF,TGTGCCAGCACCGTTACAGGGCGTACGCAGTATTTT
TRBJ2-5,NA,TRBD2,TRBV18,CASSPLASGGIETQYF,TGTGCCAGCTCACCATTAGCTAGCGGGGGAATAGAGACCCAGTACTTC
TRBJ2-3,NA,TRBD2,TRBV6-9,CASSYHGLAGVTDTQYF,TGTGCCAGCAGTTACCACGGACTAGCGGGAGTCACAGATACGCAGTATTTT
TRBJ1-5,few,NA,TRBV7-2,CASSPGTTPTPQHF,TGTGCCAGCAGCCCAGGGACAACCCCAACGCCCCAGCATTTT
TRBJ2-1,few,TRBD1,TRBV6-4,CASSDSFGTGADEQFF,TGTGCCAGCAGTGACTCATTCGGGACAGGGGCCGATGAGCAGTTCTTC
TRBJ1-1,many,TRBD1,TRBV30,CAWTTGGSGKAFF,TGTGCCTGGACGACAGGGGGTTCTGGTAAAGCTTTCTTT
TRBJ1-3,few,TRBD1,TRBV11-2,CASSRRQGAGNTIYF,TGTGCCAGCAGCCGCAGACAGGGGGCTGGAAACACCATATATTTT
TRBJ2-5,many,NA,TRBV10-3,CAISEVYRVGETQYF,TGTGCCATCAGTGAGGTATACAGGGTAGGAGAGACCCAGTACTTC
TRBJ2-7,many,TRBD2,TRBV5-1,CASSLTSATYEQYF,TGCGCCAGCAGCTTAACTAGCGCCACCTACGAGCAGTACTTC
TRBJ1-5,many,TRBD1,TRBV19,CASSGQGTLPQHF,TGTGCCAGTAGCGGACAGGGGACATTGCCCCAGCATTTT
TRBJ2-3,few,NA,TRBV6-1,CASSAGRGDTQYF,TGTGCCAGCAGTGCAGGGCGGGGAGATACGCAGTATTTT
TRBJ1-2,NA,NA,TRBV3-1,CASSHLSYGYTF,TGTGCCAGCAGCCATCTCAGCTATGGCTACACCTTC
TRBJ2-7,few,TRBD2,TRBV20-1,CSAPRGGLEEQYF,TGCAGTGCCCCGCGGGGGGGCCTTGAGGAGCAGTACTTC
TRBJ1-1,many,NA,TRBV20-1,CSARDRSGGNTEAFF,TGCAGTGCTAGAGATCGTTCGGGGGGAAACACTGAAGCTTTCTTT
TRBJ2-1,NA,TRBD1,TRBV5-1,CASSSTGGLYNEQFF,TGCGCCAGCAGCTCGACAGGGGGTCTCTACAATGAGCAGTTCTTC
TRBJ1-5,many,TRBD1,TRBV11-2,CASSSQGEHNQPQHF,TGTGCCAGCAGCAGCCAGGGGGAGCACAATCAGCCCCAGCATTTT
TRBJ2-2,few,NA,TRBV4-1,CASSQPWGAGELFF,TGCGCCAGCAGCCAGCCGTGGGGGGCCGGGGAGCTGTTTTTT
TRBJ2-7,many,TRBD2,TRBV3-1,CASTKTGTTHYEQYF,TGTGCCAGCACGAAAACCGGGACTACCCATTACGAGCAGTACTTC
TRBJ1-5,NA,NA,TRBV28,CASRGGGGRIQPQHF,TGTGCCTCGCGGGGGGGGGGGGGTCGTATTCAGCCCCAGCATTTT
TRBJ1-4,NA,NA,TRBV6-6,CASSYGGYDEKLFF,TGTGCCAGCAGTTACGGGGGGTACGACGAAAAACTGTTTTTT
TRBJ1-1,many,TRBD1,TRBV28,CASSWGGQGGAAFF,TGTGCCAGCAGTTGGGGGGGACAGGGTGGAGCGGCTTTCTTT
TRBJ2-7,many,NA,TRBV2,CASNIAPTLDEQYF,TGTGCCAGCAATATTGCCCCCACTCTGGACGAGCAGTACTTC